The clone carrying this T cell receptor beta chain was observed a few times. Its antigen remains unidentified. The sample originates from a study of T-cell reconstitution after alpha-beta-depleted transplantation in children. V lost 0 bases to trimming and J lost 1 base, with 10 bases between them. CDR3 length equals 15 residues. From germline, CDR1 is SGHRS and CDR2 YFSETQ. Researchers prepared the TCRbeta library using unique molecular identifiers, the study reports. MiXCR, run by TCRdb on the PCR reads, gives a single entry per CDR3 protein. The sample has 450,000 to 600,000 distinct CDR3 sequences; 10% to 15% are singletons. Study results and caveats: One year post-transplant, T-cell counts and diversity were largely derived from T cells produced anew.

The specimen comprised PBMCs, mostly from graft donor cells, sampled 360 days after TCRalphabeta/CD19-depleted stem cell transplant. This TCR was recovered from a male patient younger than 18 who had a stem cell transplant for acute myeloid leukemia, so the T cells may come from the graft donor. The genes are TRBV5-1 and TRBJ1-1; D is ambiguous. The CDR3 loop reads CASSLVQAENTEAFF. CDR3 nucleotides: TGCGCCAGCAGCTTGGTGCAGGCCGAGAACACTGAAGCTTTCTTT.